Sequencing of this TCR beta chain was carried out in a study of T cell responses to AZD1222 COVID-19 vaccine. Across the study: The study pooled second doses at about 4 or about 12 weeks. Findings and limits, study-wide: Just a handful of people given AZD1222 tested seropositive at baseline.

Remarks on this clone: Its target is not known.

Sequencing used immunoSEQ multiplex PCR; TCRdb keeps in-frame clones, though not all of them. The sample lists around 140,000 clones; approximately 90% were seen once. CDR1 is SEHNR and CDR2 is FQNEAQ in the germline V gene (reference sequence). V was shortened by 5 bases and J by 0 bases, with 12 bases between the two germline ends. The CDR3 runs 15 residues. This receptor was taken from an adult in good health. This chain uses TRBV7-9 with TRBJ2-3, with D perhaps TRBD1 or TRBD2 (5 bases each). The sample in question was peripheral blood, obtained on day 0 of AZD1222 vaccination. CDR3 coding DNA: TGTGCCAGCAGCCCGATCGGGGCCAGCACAGATACGCAGTATTTT. Translating gives CASSPIGASTDTQYF. The full variable domain, completed using reference TRBV7-9 and TRBJ2-3, is DTGVSQNPRHKITKRGQNVTFRCDPISEHNRLYWYRQTLGQGPEFLTYFQNEAQLEKSRLLSDRFSAERPKGSFSTLEIQRTEQGDSAMYLCASSPIGASTDTQYFGPGTRLTVL.